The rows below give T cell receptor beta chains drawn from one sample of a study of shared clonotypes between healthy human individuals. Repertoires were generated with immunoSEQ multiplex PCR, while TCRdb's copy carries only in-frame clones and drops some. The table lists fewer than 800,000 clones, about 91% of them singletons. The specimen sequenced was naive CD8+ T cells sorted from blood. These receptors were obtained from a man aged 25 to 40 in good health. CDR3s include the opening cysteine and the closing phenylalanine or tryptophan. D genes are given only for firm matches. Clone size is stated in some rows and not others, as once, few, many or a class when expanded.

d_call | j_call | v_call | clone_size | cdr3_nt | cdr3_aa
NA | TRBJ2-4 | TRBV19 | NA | TGTGCCAGTAGTATAGTTGGGGGGAACATTCAGTACTTC | CASSIVGGNIQYF
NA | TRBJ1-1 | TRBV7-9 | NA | TGTGCCTGCCGCAGGGATGGGGACACTGAAGCTTTCTTT | CACRRDGDTEAFF
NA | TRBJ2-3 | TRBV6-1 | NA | TGTGCCCTGAGCAGGGGCGTGTATTTT | CALSRGVYF
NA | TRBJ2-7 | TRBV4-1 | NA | TGCGCCAGCAGCCAAAGCGGACAGTACGACGAGCAGTACTTC | CASSQSGQYDEQYF
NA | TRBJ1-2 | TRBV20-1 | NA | TGCAGTGCCCCTCATTTAGGCTACACCTTC | CSAPHLGYTF
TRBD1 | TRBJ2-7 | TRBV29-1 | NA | TGCAGCGTTGATGGGCTAGGGACAGGGCCCTCCTACGAGCAGTACTTC | CSVDGLGTGPSYEQYF
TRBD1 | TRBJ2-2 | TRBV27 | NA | TGTGCCAGCAGTTTCTCCGGGACAGGGGTTCTGGCCGGGGAGCTGTTTTTT | CASSFSGTGVLAGELFF
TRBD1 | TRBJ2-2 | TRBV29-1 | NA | TGCAGCGTGCGACCCTACGGGACAGACACCGGGGAGCTGTTTTTT | CSVRPYGTDTGELFF
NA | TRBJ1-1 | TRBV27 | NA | TGTGCCAGCAGTTTAGGGGGCTCCTTGGAAGCTTTCTTT | CASSLGGSLEAFF
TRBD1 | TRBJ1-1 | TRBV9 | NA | TGTGCCAGCAGCGGCACGTCCCAGACAGGGGTTAGCACTGAAGCTTTCTTT | CASSGTSQTGVSTEAFF
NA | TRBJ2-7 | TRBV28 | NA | TGTGCCAGCAAAGCCTACGAGCAGTACTTC | CASKAYEQYF
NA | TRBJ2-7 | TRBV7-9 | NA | TGTGCCAGCAGGCCCGGACACTACGAGCAGTACTTC | CASRPGHYEQYF
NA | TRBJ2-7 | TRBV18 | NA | TGTGCCAGCTCACCACCGGTGGACGGGGACGAGCAGTACTTC | CASSPPVDGDEQYF
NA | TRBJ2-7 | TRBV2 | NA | TGTGCCTCTCTAGCGATCTACGAGCAGTACTTC | CASLAIYEQYF
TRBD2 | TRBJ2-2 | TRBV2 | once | TGTGCCAGCAGTGTAAGAGCGGGAGGGCCTGGCACCGGGGAGCTGTTTTTT | CASSVRAGGPGTGELFF
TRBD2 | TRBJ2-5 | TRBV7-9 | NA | TGTGCCAGCAGCTTCACTAGCGGAAACCAAGAGACCCAGTACTTC | CASSFTSGNQETQYF
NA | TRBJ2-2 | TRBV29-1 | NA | TGCAGCGTTGAAGATGGTGGACTTGACACCGGGGAGCTGTTTTTT | CSVEDGGLDTGELFF
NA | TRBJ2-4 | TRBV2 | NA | TGTGCCAGCAGGCCCCGGGACTTACTAGCCAAAAACATTCAGTACTTC | CASRPRDLLAKNIQYF
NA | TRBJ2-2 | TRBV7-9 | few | TGTGCCAGCAGCTTAATTCATGCGGAGCTGTTTTTT | CASSLIHAELFF
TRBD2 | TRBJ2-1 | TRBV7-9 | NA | TGTGCCAGCAGCTTAGAGACGGGACTAGCCCTCAATGAGCAGTTCTTC | CASSLETGLALNEQFF
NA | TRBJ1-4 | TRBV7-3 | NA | TGTGCCAGCACCCTGGGACGGTGGGTTGCAACTAATGAAAAACTGTTTTTT | CASTLGRWVATNEKLFF
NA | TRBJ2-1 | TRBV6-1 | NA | TGTGCCAGCAGTGTTGGTGGCTCCTACAATGAGCAGTTCTTC | CASSVGGSYNEQFF
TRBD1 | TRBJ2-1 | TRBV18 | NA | TGTGCCAGCTCAACGTGGGACAGCGAACCTGACAATGAGCAGTTCTTC | CASSTWDSEPDNEQFF
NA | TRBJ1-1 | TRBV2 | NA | TGTGCCAGCAGTGAGACCAGGGAGGGTTTCTCTGAAGCTTTCTTT | CASSETREGFSEAFF
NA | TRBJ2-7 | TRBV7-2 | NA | TGTGCCAGCAGCTCAGGAGCGGGTGACGCCTACGAGCAGTACTTC | CASSSGAGDAYEQYF
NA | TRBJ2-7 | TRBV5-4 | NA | TGTGCCAGCAGCTTGTCTATCTCCTACGAGCAGTACTTC | CASSLSISYEQYF
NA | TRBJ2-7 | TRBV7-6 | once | TGTGCCAGCAGTCGGTCCGAGCAGTACTTC | CASSRSEQYF
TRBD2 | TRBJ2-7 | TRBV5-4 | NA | TGTGCCAGCAGAACATGGGGAGCGGGAGCGGGTTACGAGCAGTACTTC | CASRTWGAGAGYEQYF
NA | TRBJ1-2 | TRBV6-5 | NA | TGTGCCAGCAGCTACTCGCGCTTCCAGGGTATGGGCTACACCTTC | CASSYSRFQGMGYTF
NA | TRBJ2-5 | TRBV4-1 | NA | TGCGCCAGCAGCCCCCGGGAGGGGGCTAACCAAGAGACCCAGTACTTC | CASSPREGANQETQYF
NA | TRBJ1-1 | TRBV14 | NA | TGTGCCAGCAGCCAGCTCATAGGGAGTCGGGACACTGAAGCTTTCTTT | CASSQLIGSRDTEAFF
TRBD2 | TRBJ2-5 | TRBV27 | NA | TGTGCCAGCAGTTTGTGGAGAGCGGGAGGGAGAGAGACCCAGTACTTC | CASSLWRAGGRETQYF
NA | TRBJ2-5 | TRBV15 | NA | TGTGCCACCAGCACAATAAAAGAGACCCAGTACTTC | CATSTIKETQYF
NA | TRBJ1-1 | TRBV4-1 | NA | TGCGCCAGCAGCCAATCGGGAGGGGAAGGCGCCGGAGGGACTGAAGCTTTCTTT | CASSQSGGEGAGGTEAFF
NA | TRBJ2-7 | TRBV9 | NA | TGTGCCAGCAGCGAAAGCGGGTCCTACTCCTACGAGCAGTACTTC | CASSESGSYSYEQYF
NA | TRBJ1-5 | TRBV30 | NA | TGTGCCTGGACCCCGGACAGTAGCAATCAGCCCCAGCATTTT | CAWTPDSSNQPQHF
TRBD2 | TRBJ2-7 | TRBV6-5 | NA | TGTGCCAGCCATGGATTTGCTAGCGGCTCCTACGAGCAGTACTTC | CASHGFASGSYEQYF
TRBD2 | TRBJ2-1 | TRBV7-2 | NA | TGTGCCAGCAGCTCCCCTAGCGGGTACAATGAGCAGTTCTTC | CASSSPSGYNEQFF
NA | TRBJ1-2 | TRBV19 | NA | TGTGCCAGTAGTGCCTGGGACAACATGTACTATGGCTACACCTTC | CASSAWDNMYYGYTF
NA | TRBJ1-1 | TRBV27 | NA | TGTGCCAGCAGTCCCGCGGGGTCCACTGAAGCTTTCTTT | CASSPAGSTEAFF
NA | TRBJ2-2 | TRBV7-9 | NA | TGTGCCAGCAGCTTAGACCCCACCGGGGAGCTGTTTTTT | CASSLDPTGELFF
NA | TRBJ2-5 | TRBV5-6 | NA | TGTGCCAGCAGCTTGGCAGGGACCCAAGAGACCCAGTACTTC | CASSLAGTQETQYF
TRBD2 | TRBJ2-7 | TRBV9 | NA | TGTGCCAGCAGCCCCAGCGGGAGGGCTTCCTACGAGCAGTACTTC | CASSPSGRASYEQYF
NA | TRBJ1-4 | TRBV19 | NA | TGTGCCAGTAGGCAGCTAACTAATGAAAAACTGTTTTTT | CASRQLTNEKLFF
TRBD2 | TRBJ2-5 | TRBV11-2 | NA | TGTGCCAGCAGCTTAAGAGCGGGAGGCCAAGAGACCCAGTACTTC | CASSLRAGGQETQYF
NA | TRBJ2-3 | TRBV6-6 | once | TGTGCCAGCAGCCTACTTAGCACAGATACGCAGTATTTT | CASSLLSTDTQYF
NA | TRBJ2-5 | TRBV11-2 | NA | TGTGCCAGCAGGCACACCTCCACGGCAGAGACCCAGTACTTC | CASRHTSTAETQYF
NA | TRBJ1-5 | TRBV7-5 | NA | TGTGTCAGAAGCTTATCGACCCAAACCGCCCGTATAAACAATCAGCCCCAGCATTTT | CVRSLSTQTARINNQPQHF
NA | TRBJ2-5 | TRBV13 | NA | TGTGCCAGCAGCTTAACCGAACGGGAAAAGGGGGAGACCCAGTACTTC | CASSLTEREKGETQYF
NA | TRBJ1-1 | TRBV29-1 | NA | TGCAGCGCTCTCGCTGGGGCTGAAGCTTTCTTT | CSALAGAEAFF
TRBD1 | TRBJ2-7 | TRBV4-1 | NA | TGCGCCAGCAGCCAAGCTTTCCCAACCGGGACAGGGGGCGCCTCAGTTTGTTACTTC | CASSQAFPTGTGGASVCYF
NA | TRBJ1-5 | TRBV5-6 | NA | TGTGCCAGCAGCTTGGCCGCACAGGGATACAATCAGCCCCAGCATTTT | CASSLAAQGYNQPQHF
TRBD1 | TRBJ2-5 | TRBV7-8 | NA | TGTGCCAGCAGCACCGGGACAGCTCTCCAAGAGACCCAGTACTTC | CASSTGTALQETQYF